The T cell receptor (delta chain) described here comes from a study of gamma-delta T cells after stem cell transplantation. TCRdb used CATT to re-call clones from the RT-PCR reads. The repertoire includes approximately 2,900 delta-chain clones, just over 2.5% of them detected once, and 32% sits in the top ten. This clone was detected only a few times. The mismatch at residue 17 between this DNA's translation and the TCRdb protein of a much larger clone likely reflects a read error; the protein shown is translated from the DNA. Germline CDR1 reads GEAIGNYY; CDR2 reads EKD. The CDR3 runs to 19 residues.

The receptor's source is a human donor. It is not recorded whose cells these are; they may come from a transplant donor. Sequencing was done on a sample of gamma-delta T cells. The V gene is TRDV2, the J gene TRDJ1, with TRDD3 matching 10 bases. DNA of the CDR3: TGTGCCTGTGACACCGTACTGGGGGATCCGTTCCCGTACACCGATAAATTCATCTTT. Translating it yields CACDTVLGDPFPYTDKFIF.